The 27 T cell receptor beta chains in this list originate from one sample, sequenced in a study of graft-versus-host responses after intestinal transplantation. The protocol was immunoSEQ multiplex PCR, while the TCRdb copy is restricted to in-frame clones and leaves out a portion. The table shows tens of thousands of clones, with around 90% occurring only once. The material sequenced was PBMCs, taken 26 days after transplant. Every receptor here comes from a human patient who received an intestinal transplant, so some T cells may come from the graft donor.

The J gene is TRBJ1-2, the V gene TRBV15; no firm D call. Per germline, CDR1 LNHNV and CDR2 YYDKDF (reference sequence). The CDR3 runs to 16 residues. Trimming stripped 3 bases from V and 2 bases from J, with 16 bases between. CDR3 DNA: TGTGCCACCAGCAGGGAGCATCCGGGATACAACTATGGCTACACCTTC. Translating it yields CATSREHPGYNYGYTF. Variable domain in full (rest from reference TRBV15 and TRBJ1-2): DAMVIQNPRYQVTQFGKPVTLSCSQTLNHNVMYWYQQKSSQAPKLLFHYYDKDFNNEADTPDNFQSRRPNTSFCFLDIRSPGLGDTAMYLCATSREHPGYNYGYTFGSGTRLTVV.

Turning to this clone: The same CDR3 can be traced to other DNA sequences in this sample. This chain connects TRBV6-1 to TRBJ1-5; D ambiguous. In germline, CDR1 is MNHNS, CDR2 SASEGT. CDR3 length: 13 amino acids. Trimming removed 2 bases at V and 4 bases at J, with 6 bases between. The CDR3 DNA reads TGTGCCAGCAGTGAAAGGGAGAATCAGCCCCAGCATTTT. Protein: CASSERENQPQHF.

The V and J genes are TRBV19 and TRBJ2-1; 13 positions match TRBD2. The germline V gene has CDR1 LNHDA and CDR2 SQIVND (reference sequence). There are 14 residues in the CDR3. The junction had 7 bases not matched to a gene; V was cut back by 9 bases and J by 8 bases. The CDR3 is CASSTSGGAYEQFF. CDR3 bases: TGTGCCAGCTCCACTAGCGGGGGGGCCTATGAGCAGTTCTTC.

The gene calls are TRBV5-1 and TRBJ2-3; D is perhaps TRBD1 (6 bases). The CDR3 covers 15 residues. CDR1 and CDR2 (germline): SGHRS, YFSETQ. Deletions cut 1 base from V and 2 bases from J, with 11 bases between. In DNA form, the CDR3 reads TGCGCCAGCAGCTTGTTAGGGGACAACACAGATACGCAGTATTTT. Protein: CASSLLGDNTDTQYF.

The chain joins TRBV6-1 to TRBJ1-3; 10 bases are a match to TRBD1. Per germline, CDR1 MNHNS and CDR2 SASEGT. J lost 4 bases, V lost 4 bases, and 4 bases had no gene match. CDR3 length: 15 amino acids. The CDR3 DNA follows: TGTGCCAGCAGTGCCGGGACAGGGGAAGGAAACACCATATATTTT. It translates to CASSAGTGEGNTIYF.

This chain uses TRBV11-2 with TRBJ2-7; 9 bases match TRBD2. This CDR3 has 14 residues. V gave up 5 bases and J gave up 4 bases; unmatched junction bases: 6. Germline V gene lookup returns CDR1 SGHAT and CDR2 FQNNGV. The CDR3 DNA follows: TGTGCCAGCAGCGCGGGGGGGGGTGGTTACGAGCAGTACTTC. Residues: CASSAGGGGYEQYF. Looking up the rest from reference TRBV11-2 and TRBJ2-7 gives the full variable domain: EAGVAQSPRYKIIEKRQSVAFWCNPISGHATLYWYQQILGQGPKLLIQFQNNGVVDDSQLPKDRFSAERLKGVDSTLKIQPAKLEDSAVYLCASSAGGGGYEQYFGPGTRLTVT.

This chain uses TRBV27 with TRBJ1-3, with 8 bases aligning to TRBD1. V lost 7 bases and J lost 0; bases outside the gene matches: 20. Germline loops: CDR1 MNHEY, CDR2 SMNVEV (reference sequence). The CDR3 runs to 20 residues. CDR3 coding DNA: TGTGCCAGCACCCCTCCAATCCCCGATGTAGACAGGGGCTCTGGAAACACCATATATTTT. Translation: CASTPPIPDVDRGSGNTIYF.

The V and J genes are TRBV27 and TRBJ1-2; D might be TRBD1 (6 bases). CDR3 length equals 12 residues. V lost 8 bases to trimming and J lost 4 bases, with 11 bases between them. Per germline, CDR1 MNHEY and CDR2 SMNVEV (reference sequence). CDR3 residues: CASRGAGYGYTF. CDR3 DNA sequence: TGTGCCAGCCGGGGGGCCGGCTATGGCTACACCTTC.

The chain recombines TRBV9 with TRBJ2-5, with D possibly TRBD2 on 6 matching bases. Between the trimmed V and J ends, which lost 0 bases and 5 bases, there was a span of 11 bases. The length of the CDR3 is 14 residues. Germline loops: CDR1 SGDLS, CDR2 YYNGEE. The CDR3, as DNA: TGTGCCAGCAGCGTAGGTACTAGCTGGGAGACCCAGTACTTC. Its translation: CASSVGTSWETQYF.

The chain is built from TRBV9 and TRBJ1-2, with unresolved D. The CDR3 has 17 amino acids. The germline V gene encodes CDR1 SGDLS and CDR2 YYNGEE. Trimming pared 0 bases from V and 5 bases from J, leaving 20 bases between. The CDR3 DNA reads TGTGCCAGCAGCGTAGGGAGTAGGCAACCCTCGGGGTATGGCTACACCTTC. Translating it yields CASSVGSRQPSGYGYTF. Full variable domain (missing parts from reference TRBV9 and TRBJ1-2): DSGVTQTPKHLITATGQRVTLRCSPRSGDLSVYWYQQSLDQGLQFLIQYYNGEERAKGNILERFSAQQFPDLHSELNLSSLELGDSALYFCASSVGSRQPSGYGYTFGSGTRLTVV.

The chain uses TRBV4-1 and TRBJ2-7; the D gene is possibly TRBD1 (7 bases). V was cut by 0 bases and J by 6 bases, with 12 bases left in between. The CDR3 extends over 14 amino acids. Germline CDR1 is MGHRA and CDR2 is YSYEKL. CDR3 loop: CASSQERQGGEQYV. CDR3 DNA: TGCGCCAGCAGCCAAGAACGGCAGGGGGGCGAGCAGTACGTC.

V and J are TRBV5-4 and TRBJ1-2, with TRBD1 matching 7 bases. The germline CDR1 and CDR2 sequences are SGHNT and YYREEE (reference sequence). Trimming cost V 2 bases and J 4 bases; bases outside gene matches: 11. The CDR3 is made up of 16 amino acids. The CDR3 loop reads CASSFGQERITYGYTF. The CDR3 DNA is TGTGCCAGCAGCTTCGGACAGGAAAGGATCACCTATGGCTACACCTTC. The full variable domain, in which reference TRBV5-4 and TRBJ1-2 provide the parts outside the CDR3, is ETGVTQSPTHLIKTRGQQVTLRCSSQSGHNTVSWYQQALGQGPQFIFQYYREEENGRGNFPPRFSGLQFPNYSSELNVNALELDDSALYLCASSFGQERITYGYTFGSGTRLTVV.

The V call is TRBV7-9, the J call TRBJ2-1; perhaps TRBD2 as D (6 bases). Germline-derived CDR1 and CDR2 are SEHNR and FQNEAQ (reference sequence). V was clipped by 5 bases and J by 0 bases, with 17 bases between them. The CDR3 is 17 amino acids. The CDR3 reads CASSPGLAHSSYNEQFF. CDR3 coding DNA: TGTGCCAGCAGCCCAGGCCTAGCGCATAGCTCCTACAATGAGCAGTTCTTC.

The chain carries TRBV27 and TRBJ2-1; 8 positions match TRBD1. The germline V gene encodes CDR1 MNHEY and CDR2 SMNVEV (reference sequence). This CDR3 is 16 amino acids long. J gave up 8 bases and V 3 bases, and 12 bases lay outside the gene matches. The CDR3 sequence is CASSFWAQGAGYEQFF. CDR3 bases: TGTGCCAGCAGTTTCTGGGCGCAGGGGGCAGGTTATGAGCAGTTCTTC.

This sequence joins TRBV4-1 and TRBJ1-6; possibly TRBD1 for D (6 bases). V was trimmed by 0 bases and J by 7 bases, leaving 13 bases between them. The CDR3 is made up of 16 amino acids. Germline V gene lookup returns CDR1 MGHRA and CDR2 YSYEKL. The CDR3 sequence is CASSQEATGKNSPLHF. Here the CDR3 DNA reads TGCGCCAGCAGCCAAGAGGCGACAGGCAAAAATTCACCCCTCCACTTT.

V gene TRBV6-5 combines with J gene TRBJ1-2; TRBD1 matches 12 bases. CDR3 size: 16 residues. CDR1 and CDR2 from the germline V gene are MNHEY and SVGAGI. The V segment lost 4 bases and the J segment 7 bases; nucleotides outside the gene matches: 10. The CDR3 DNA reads TGTGCCAGCAGTTCCTATAGGGGACAGGGGGCAGGTGGCTACACCTTC. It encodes CASSSYRGQGAGGYTF.

CDR3 loop: CASSYLTGNEAFF. The CDR3 nucleotides read TGTGCCAGCAGTTACCTGACAGGGAACGAAGCTTTCTTT. V and J are TRBV6-5 and TRBJ1-1; 7 positions match TRBD1. The CDR3 contains 13 residues. The trim removed 2 bases at V and 8 bases at J, leaving 5 bases unmatched. Germline-derived CDR1 and CDR2 are MNHEY and SVGAGI.

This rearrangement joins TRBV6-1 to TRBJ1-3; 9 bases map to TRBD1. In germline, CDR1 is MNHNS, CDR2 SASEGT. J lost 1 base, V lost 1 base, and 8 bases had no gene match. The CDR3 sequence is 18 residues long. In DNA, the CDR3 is TGTGCCAGCAGTGAAGGGACCGTCGGACAGGGGTCTGGAAACACCATATATTTT. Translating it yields CASSEGTVGQGSGNTIYF.

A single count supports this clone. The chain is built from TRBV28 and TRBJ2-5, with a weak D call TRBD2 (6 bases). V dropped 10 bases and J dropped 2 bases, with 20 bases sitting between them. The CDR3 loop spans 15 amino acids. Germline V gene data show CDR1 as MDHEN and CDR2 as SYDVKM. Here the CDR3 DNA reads TGTGCCACCACAGTTTATGGGGGGAGGCAAGAGACCCAGTACTTC. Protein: CATTVYGGRQETQYF.

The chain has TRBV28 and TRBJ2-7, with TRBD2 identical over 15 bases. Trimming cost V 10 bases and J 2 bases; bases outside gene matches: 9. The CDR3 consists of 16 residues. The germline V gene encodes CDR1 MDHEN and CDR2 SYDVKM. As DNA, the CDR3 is TGTGCCACCCGGACTAGCGGGAGGGGGGACACCTACGAGCAGTACTTC. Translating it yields CATRTSGRGDTYEQYF.

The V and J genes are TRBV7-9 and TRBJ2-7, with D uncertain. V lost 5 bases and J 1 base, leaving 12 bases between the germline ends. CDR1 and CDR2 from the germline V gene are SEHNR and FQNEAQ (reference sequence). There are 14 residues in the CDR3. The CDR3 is CASSPPQYSYEQYF. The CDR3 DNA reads TGTGCCAGCAGCCCCCCGCAGTATTCCTACGAGCAGTACTTC.

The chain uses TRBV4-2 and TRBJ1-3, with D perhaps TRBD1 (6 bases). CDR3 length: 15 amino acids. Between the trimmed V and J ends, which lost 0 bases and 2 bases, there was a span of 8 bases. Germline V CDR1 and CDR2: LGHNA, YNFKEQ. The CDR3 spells CASSQEGTPGNTIYF. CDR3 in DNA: TGTGCCAGCAGCCAAGAGGGGACACCTGGAAACACCATATATTTT.

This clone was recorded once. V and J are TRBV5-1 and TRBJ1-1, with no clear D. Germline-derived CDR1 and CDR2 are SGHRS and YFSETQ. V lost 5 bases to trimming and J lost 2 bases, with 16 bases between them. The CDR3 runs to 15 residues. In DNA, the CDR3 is TGCGCCAGCAGAACTGAGGTCGGGAGAAACACTGAAGCTTTCTTT. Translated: CASRTEVGRNTEAFF.

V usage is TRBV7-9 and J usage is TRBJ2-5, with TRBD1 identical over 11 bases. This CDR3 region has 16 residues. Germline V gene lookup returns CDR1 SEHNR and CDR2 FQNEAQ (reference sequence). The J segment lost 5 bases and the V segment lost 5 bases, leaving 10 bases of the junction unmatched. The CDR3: CASSRLGQGALETQYF. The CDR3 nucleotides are TGTGCCAGCAGCCGTCTTGGACAGGGGGCCTTGGAGACCCAGTACTTC.

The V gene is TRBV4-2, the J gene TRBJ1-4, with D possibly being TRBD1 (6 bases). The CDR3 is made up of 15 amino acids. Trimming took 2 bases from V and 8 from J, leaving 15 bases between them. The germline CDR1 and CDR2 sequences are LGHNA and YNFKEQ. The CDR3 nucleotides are TGTGCCAGCAGCCAACTCCAGGGGCCGCGAGAAAAACTGTTTTTT. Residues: CASSQLQGPREKLFF.

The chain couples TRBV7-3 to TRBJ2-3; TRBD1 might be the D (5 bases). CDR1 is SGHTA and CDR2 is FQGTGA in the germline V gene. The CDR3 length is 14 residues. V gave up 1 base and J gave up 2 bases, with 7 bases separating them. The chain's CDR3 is CASSLIGATDTQYF. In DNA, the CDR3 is TGTGCCAGCAGCTTAATAGGGGCCACAGATACGCAGTATTTT.

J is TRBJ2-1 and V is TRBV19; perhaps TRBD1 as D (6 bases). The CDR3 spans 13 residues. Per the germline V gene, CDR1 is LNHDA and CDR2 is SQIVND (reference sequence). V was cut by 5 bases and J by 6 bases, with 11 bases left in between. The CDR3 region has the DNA TGTGCCAGTAGTTTACAGGGTCCCAATGAGCAGTTCTTC. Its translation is CASSLQGPNEQFF. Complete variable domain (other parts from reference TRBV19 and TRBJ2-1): DGGITQSPKYLFRKEGQNVTLSCEQNLNHDAMYWYRQDPGQGLRLIYYSQIVNDFQKGDIAEGYSVSREKKESFPLTVTSAQKNPTAFYLCASSLQGPNEQFFGPGTRLTVL.